This T cell receptor (beta chain) appears in the sequencing data of a study of T cells after posttransplantation cyclophosphamide. Germline assignment: CDR1 MRHNA and CDR2 SNTAGT. Unmatched junction bases numbered 3, after V lost 3 bases and J lost 1 base. This CDR3 is built from 15 residues. Study-wide results and limits: TRB clonality was highly associated with recipient CMV seropositivity and reactivation. Donor-recipient repertoire similarity was low at 1-2 months, rising over year one. TRB overlap between skin or GI tissue T cells and blood was limited.

The method was immunoSEQ multiplex PCR; TCRdb's version includes in-frame clones alone and lacks a portion of them. Sampling found about 39,000 clones, none seen once. This clone was detected many times. The antigen is unknown. This sequence joins TRBV6-4 and TRBJ2-3; 8 bases fit TRBD2. The TCR originated in a woman aged 45-59 years in good health and a related stem cell transplant donor. The sample comprised PBMCs. The CDR3 protein is CASSDTSGGTDTQYF. In nucleotides, the CDR3 is TGTGCCAGCAGTGATACTAGCGGCGGCACAGATACGCAGTATTTT.